Presented here are 5 T cell receptor beta chains from one specimen sequenced in a study of T cell changes during pregnancy in multiple sclerosis. Libraries were prepared by immunoSEQ multiplex PCR; TCRdb keeps only in-frame clonotypes and omits some of them. Among tens of thousands of clones listed, 90% were seen once. Specimen: CD8+ T cells from peripheral blood mononuclear cells, collected in the second trimester of pregnancy. Source of these receptors: a female donor with multiple sclerosis, enrolled in a pregnancy study.

The chain joins TRBV10-2 to TRBJ2-7; a possible D gene is TRBD2 (5 bases). CDR3 length: 16 residues. Germline V CDR1 and CDR2: WSHSY, SAAADI. The V gene lost 3 bases and the J gene lost 6 bases, with 21 bases spanning the gap. CDR3 coding DNA: TGCGCCAGCAGTGAAGGTGGCGGAGGCACGGATAGCGAGCAGTACTTC. Its translation is CASSEGGGGTDSEQYF.

CDR3 sequence: CASSPTDSDTIYF. CDR3 coding DNA: TGTGCCAGCTCACCGACAGACTCAGACACCATATATTTT. The V gene is TRBV18, the J gene TRBJ1-3, with TRBD1 as a possible D gene (5 bases). The V end lost 3 bases, the J end lost 8 bases, and 11 bases lay between the germline ends. The CDR3 sequence is 13 residues long. Germline CDR1 reads KGHSH; CDR2 reads LQKENI.

The chain is built from TRBV4-1 and TRBJ2-7, with 8 bases fitting TRBD2. The germline V gene encodes CDR1 MGHRA and CDR2 YSYEKL. V lost 1 base to trimming and J lost 2 bases; unmatched junction nucleotides: 4. The CDR3 is 15 amino acids. The CDR3 protein is CASSQVEAGAYEQYF. The CDR3 DNA reads TGCGCCAGCAGCCAAGTAGAAGCGGGAGCCTACGAGCAGTACTTC.

V usage is TRBV2 and J usage is TRBJ1-1; tentatively, D is TRBD1 (6 bases). Trimming removed 4 bases at V and 0 bases at J, with 12 bases between. The germline CDR1 and CDR2 sequences are SNHLY and FYNNEI. The CDR3 loop spans 15 amino acids. The CDR3: CASSVGQGLNTEAFF. The CDR3 bases are TGTGCCAGCAGTGTAGGTCAGGGGTTGAACACTGAAGCTTTCTTT.

V and J are TRBV7-9 and TRBJ1-5; possible D gene TRBD1, 6 bases. This CDR3 spans 16 amino acids. Trimming shortened V by 3 bases and J by 2 bases, and 14 bases separated the two germline ends. Germline V gene sequence: CDR1 SEHNR, CDR2 FQNEAQ (reference sequence). The CDR3 reads CASSLTGARGNQPQHF. CDR3 in DNA: TGTGCCAGCAGCTTGACAGGTGCTAGGGGCAATCAGCCCCAGCATTTT.